This T cell receptor beta chain stems from a study of blood T cells in healthy people across ages. The ends were cut back, 6 bases at V and 0 bases at J, with 9 bases in the middle. CDR3 length: 15 residues. Germline lookup yields CDR1 MNHEY and CDR2 SMNVEV (reference sequence). General study results and limits: Unsorted PBMC input precluded a conclusive naive versus antigen-experienced comparison.

In this sample, this clonotype turned up once. The antigen is not known. Together with a sample-barcoded 5' primer, a J-beta primer mix was included in a second PCR lasting about 7 to 11 cycles. TCRdb ran MiXCR on the 5' RACE reads and lists one entry per CDR3 protein. The sample yields over 1,500,000 distinct CDR3 sequences, around 48% seen once. The source material was blood. The V call is TRBV27, the J call TRBJ1-6; D is unresolved. The receptor was isolated from a woman between 40 and 50 years old in good health. The CDR3, as DNA: TGTGCCAGCAGACCCCCGAGCTCCTATAATTCACCCCTCCACTTT. It specifies CASRPPSSYNSPLHF.